This T cell receptor beta chain came from a study of CD8 T cells in Susac syndrome. With random hexamers, reverse transcription was performed on about 0.5 to 1 ug of RNA. Amplification of TCR beta CDR3 across 54 Vbeta and 13 Jbeta was performed with immunoSEQ multiplex PCR. From the immunoSEQ multiplex PCR reads, TCRdb called clonotypes with MiXCR, one entry per CDR3 protein. The profile shows 150,000 to 200,000 distinct CDR3 sequences, just under 95% of them singletons. This clonotype was counted once. The sequence derives from a human donor with Susac syndrome. Material for sequencing was CD4+ T cells from PBMCs.

The CDR3 region is CASSLWGDGRRNEQYF. Written as DNA, the CDR3 is TGTGCCAGCAGTTTATGGGGGGACGGGAGGAGGAACGAGCAGTACTTC. The V gene is TRBV28, the J gene TRBJ2-7; 7 bases are shared with TRBD2. V lost 0 bases and J lost 5; bases outside the gene matches: 10. Germline assignment: CDR1 MDHEN and CDR2 SYDVKM. The CDR3 is made up of 16 amino acids.